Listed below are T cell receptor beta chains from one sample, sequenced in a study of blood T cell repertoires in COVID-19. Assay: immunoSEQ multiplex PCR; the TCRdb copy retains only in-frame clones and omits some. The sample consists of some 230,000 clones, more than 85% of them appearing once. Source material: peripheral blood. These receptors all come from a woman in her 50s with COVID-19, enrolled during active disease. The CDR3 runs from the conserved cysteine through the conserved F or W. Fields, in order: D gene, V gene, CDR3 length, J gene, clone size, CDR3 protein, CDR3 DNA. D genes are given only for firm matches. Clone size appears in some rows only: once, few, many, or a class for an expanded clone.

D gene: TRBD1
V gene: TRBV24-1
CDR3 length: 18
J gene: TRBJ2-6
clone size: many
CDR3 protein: CATSEGQGGFSGANVLTF
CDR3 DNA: TGTGCCACCAGTGAGGGACAGGGCGGTTTTTCTGGGGCCAACGTCCTGACTTTC

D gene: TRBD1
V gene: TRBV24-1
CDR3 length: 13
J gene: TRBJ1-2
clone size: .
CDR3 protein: CATSDSGGDGYTF
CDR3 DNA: TGTGCCACCAGTGATTCAGGGGGCGATGGCTACACCTTC

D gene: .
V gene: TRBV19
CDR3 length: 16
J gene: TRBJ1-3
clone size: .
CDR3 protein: CASRITTQGHGNTIYF
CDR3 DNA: TGTGCCAGCCGTATAACGACTCAGGGACACGGAAACACCATATATTTT

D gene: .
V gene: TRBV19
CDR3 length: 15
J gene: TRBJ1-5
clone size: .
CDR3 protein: CASSILEGSRQPQHF
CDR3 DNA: TGTGCCAGTAGTATTTTGGAGGGAAGCCGCCAGCCCCAGCATTTT

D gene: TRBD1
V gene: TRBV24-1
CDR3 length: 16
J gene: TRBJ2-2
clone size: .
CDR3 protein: CATSDLGTGDTGELFF
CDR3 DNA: TGTGCCACCAGTGATTTAGGGACAGGGGACACCGGGGAGCTGTTTTTT

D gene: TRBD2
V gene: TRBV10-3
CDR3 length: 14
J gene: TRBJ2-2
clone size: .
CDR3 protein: CAIRRGGDTGELFF
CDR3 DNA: TGTGCCATCAGACGGGGGGGCGACACCGGGGAGCTGTTTTTT

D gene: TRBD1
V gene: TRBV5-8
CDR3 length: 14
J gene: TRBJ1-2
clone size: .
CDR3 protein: CASSTRTGSFGYTF
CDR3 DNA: TGTGCCAGCAGCACACGGACAGGGTCGTTTGGCTACACCTTC

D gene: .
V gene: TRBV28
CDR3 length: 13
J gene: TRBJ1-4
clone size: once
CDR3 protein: CASSSGMLEKLFF
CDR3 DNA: TGTGCCAGCAGTTCCGGGATGCTTGAAAAACTGTTTTTT

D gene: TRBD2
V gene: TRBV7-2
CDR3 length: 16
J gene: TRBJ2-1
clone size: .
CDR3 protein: CASSLAVASGANEQFF
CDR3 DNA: TGTGCCAGCAGCTTAGCAGTTGCTAGCGGGGCCAATGAGCAGTTCTTC

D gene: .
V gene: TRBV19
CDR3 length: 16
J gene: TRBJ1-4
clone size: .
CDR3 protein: CASSTILRVEAEKLFF
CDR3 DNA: TGTGCCAGTAGTACAATACTCAGGGTCGAAGCTGAAAAACTGTTTTTT